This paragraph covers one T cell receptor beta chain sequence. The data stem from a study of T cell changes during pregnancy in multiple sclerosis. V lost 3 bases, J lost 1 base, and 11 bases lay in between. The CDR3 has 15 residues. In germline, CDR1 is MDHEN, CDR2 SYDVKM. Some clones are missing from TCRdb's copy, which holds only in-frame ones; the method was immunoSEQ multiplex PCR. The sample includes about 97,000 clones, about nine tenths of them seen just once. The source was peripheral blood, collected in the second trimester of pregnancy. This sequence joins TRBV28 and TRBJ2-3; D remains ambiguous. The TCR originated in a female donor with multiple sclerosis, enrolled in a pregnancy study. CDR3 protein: CASSLESPGTDTQYF. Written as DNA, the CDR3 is TGTGCCAGCAGTTTGGAGTCCCCTGGCACAGATACGCAGTATTTT.